This passage covers 7 T cell receptor beta chains from one sample sequenced in a study of blood T cells in healthy people across ages. Together with a sample-barcoded 5' primer, a J-beta primer mix was included in a second PCR lasting 7 to 11 cycles. TCRdb re-called the 5' RACE reads through MiXCR, storing one row per CDR3 protein. The sample has roughly 680,000 distinct CDR3 sequences, roughly 49% seen once. The sequenced sample consisted of blood. These receptor sequences come from a woman aged 60-70 years in good health.

This sequence joins TRBV10-3 and TRBJ2-6; D may be TRBD1 or TRBD2 (5 bases each). CDR3 length equals 16 residues. Trimming took 0 bases from V and 7 from J, leaving 13 bases between them. In germline, CDR1 is ENHRY, CDR2 SYGVKD. CDR3 sequence: CAISESGTVLANVLTF. The CDR3 coding sequence is TGTGCCATCAGTGAGTCCGGGACGGTTCTTGCCAACGTCCTGACTTTC.

Only a few counts were recorded for this clonotype. The rearrangement uses TRBV20-1 and TRBJ2-1; the match to TRBD2 covers 8 bases. The germline CDR1 and CDR2 sequences are DFQATT and SNEGSKA (reference sequence). This CDR3 spans 11 amino acids. After removal of 0 bases from V and 12 bases from J, the junction contained 1 base not matched to a gene. The CDR3 loop reads CSARDRGGQFF. In DNA form, the CDR3 reads TGCAGTGCTAGAGATCGGGGGGGGCAGTTCTTC.

This clonotype was recorded a few times. The CDR3 protein is CASSRQGEGYTF. As DNA, the CDR3 is TGTGCCAGCAGCCGACAGGGGGAAGGCTACACCTTC. The chain combines TRBV7-9 with TRBJ1-2, with 9 bases identical to TRBD1. Germline V gives CDR1 SEHNR, CDR2 FQNEAQ (reference sequence). J was trimmed by 8 bases and V by 5 bases; bases with no gene match: 3. This CDR3 is built from 12 residues.

The rearrangement links TRBV5-1 to TRBJ2-5; TRBD2 aligns across 7 bases. CDR1 is SGHRS and CDR2 is YFSETQ in the germline V gene. V lost 0 bases to trimming and J lost 2 bases; unmatched junction nucleotides: 4. The CDR3 spans 15 residues. CDR3 amino acids: CASSLESSGQETQYF. CDR3 bases: TGCGCCAGCAGCTTGGAGTCTAGCGGACAAGAGACCCAGTACTTC. Combining the CDR3 with reference TRBV5-1 and TRBJ2-5 gives the whole variable domain KAGVTQTPRYLIKTRGQQVTLSCSPISGHRSVSWYQQTPGQGLQFLFEYFSETQRNKGNFPGRFSGRQFSNSRSEMNVSTLELGDSALYLCASSLESSGQETQYFGPGTRLLVL.

The chain carries TRBV7-6 and TRBJ2-5; TRBD2 agrees at 8 bases. The CDR3 extends over 20 amino acids. CDR1 and CDR2 from the germline V gene are SGHVS and FNYEAQ. The J segment lost 2 bases and the V segment lost 4 bases, leaving 21 bases of the junction unmatched. In nucleotides, the CDR3 is TGTGCCAGCAGCTCCGAACCCTTATCCCATGGACTAGCCCCACAAGAGACCCAGTACTTC. Its translation is CASSSEPLSHGLAPQETQYF.

This rearrangement joins TRBV28 to TRBJ1-1, with D uncertain. Germline V CDR1 and CDR2: MDHEN, SYDVKM. Trimming left V 2 bases short and J 4 bases short, with 17 bases between. This CDR3 spans 16 amino acids. DNA for the CDR3: TGTGCCAGCAGTTTACACCGGGAGAGACTGGGCACTGAAGCTTTCTTT. Translating gives CASSLHRERLGTEAFF.

Only a few counts were recorded for this clonotype. J is TRBJ2-2 and V is TRBV18, with D tentatively TRBD2 (5 bases). Germline-derived CDR1 and CDR2 are KGHSH and LQKENI. The CDR3 has 14 residues. V was shortened by 3 bases and J by 2 bases, with 7 bases between the two germline ends. CDR3: CASSPGANTGELFF. CDR3 coding DNA: TGTGCCAGCTCACCGGGAGCAAACACCGGGGAGCTGTTTTTT. Looking up the rest from reference TRBV18 and TRBJ2-2 gives the full variable domain: NAGVMQNPRHLVRRRGQEARLRCSPMKGHSHVYWYRQLPEEGLKFMVYLQKENIIDESGMPKERFSAEFPKEGPSILRIQQVVRGDSAAYFCASSPGANTGELFFGEGSRLTVL.